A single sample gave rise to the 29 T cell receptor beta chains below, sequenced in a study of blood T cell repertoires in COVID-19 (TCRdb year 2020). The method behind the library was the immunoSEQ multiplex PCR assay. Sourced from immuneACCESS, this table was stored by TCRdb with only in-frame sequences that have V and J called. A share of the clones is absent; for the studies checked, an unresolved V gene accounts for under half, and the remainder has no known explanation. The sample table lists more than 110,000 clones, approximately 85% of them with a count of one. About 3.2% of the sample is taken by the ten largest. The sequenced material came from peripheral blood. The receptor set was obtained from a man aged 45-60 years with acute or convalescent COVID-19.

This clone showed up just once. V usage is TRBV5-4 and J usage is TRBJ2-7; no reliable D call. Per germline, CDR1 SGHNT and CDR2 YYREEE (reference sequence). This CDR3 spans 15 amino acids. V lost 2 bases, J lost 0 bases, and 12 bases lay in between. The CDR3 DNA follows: TGTGCCAGCAGCTTAGGAGCCGTAAGCTCCTACGAGCAGTACTTC. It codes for CASSLGAVSSYEQYF.

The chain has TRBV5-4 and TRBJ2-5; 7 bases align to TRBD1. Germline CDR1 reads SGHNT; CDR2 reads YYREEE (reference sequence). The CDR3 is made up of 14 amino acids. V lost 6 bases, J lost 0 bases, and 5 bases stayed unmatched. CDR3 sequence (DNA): TGTGCCAGCACCCGACAGGGATACCAAGAGACCCAGTACTTC. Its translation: CASTRQGYQETQYF.

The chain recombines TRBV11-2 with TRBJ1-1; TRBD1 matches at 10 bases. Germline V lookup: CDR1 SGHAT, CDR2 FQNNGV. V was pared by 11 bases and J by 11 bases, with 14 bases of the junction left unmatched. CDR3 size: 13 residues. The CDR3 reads CAGRDRGSLGAFF. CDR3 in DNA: TGTGCCGGTCGGGACAGGGGTTCATTGGGGGCTTTCTTT.

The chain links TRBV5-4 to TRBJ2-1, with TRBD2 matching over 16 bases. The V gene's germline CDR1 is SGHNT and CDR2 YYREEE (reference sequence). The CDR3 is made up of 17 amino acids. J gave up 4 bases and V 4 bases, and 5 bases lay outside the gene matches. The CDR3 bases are TGTGCCAGCAGCCCGGGACTAGCGGGAGGGGTATACAATGAGCAGTTCTTC. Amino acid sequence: CASSPGLAGGVYNEQFF.

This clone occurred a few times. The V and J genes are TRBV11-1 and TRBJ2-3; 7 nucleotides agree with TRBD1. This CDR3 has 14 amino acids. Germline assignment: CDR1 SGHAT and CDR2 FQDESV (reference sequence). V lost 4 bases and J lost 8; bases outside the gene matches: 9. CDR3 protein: CASSSVQGVRTQYF. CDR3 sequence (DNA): TGTGCCAGCAGCTCCGTGCAGGGGGTTCGTACGCAGTATTTT. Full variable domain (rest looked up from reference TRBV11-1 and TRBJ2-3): EAEVAQSPRYKITEKSQAVAFWCDPISGHATLYWYRQILGQGPELLVQFQDESVVDDSQLPKDRFSAERLKGVDSTLKIQPAELGDSAMYLCASSSVQGVRTQYFGPGTRLTVL.

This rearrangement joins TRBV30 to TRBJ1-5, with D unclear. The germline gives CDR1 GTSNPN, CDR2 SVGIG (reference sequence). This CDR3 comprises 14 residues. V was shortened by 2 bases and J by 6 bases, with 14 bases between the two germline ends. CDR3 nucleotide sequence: TGTGCCTGGAGTCCGGCCCAAGGAGGTCAGCCCCAGCATTTT. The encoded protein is CAWSPAQGGQPQHF. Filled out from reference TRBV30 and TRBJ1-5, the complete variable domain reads SQTIHQWPATLVQPVGSPLSLECTVEGTSNPNLYWYRQAAGRGLQLLFYSVGIGQISSEVPQNLSASRPQDRQFILSSKKLLLSDSGFYLCAWSPAQGGQPQHFGDGTRLSIL.

The CDR3 sequence is CATSERGQRGEKLFF. CDR3 sequence (DNA): TGTGCCACCAGTGAAAGGGGGCAACGGGGTGAAAAACTGTTTTTT. The chain is built from TRBV24-1 and TRBJ1-4; TRBD1 matches at 7 bases. This CDR3 comprises 15 residues. Trimming removed 4 bases from V and 7 bases from J; junction bases left unmatched: 8. The germline gives CDR1 KGHDR, CDR2 SFDVKD.

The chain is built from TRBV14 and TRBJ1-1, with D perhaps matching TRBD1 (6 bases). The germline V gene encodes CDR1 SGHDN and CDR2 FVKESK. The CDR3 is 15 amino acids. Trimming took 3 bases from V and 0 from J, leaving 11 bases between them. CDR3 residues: CASSQADSLNTEAFF. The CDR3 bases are TGTGCCAGCAGCCAGGCGGACAGTTTGAACACTGAAGCTTTCTTT.

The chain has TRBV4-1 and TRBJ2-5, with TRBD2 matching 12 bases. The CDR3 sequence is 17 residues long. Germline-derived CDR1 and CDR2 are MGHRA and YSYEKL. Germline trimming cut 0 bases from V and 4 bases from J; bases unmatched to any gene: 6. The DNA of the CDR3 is TGCGCCAGCAGCCAAGATGAGGGACTAGCGGGCAGAGAGACCCAGTACTTC. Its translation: CASSQDEGLAGRETQYF.

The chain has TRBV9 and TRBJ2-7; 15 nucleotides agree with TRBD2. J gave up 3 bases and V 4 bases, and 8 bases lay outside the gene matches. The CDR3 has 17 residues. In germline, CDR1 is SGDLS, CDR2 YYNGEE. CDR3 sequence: CASSSGLAGGQSYEQYF. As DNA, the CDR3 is TGTGCCAGCAGCTCTGGACTAGCGGGAGGGCAGAGCTACGAGCAGTACTTC. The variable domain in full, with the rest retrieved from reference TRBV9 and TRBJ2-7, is DSGVTQTPKHLITATGQRVTLRCSPRSGDLSVYWYQQSLDQGLQFLIQYYNGEERAKGNILERFSAQQFPDLHSELNLSSLELGDSALYFCASSSGLAGGQSYEQYFGPGTRLTVT.

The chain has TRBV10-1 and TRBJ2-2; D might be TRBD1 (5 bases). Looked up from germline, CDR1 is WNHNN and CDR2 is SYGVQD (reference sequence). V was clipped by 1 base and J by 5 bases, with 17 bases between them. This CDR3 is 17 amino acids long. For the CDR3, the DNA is TGCGCCAGCAGTGAGTTAGGGGCGAGGTTTGGAACCGGGGAGCTGTTTTTT. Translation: CASSELGARFGTGELFF.

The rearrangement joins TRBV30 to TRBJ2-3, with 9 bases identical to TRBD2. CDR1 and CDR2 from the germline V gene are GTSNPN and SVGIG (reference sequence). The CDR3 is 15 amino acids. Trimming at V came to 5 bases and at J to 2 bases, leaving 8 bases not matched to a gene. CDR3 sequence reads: CAWAGLAGNTDTQYF. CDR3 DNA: TGTGCCTGGGCGGGACTAGCAGGGAACACAGATACGCAGTATTTT.

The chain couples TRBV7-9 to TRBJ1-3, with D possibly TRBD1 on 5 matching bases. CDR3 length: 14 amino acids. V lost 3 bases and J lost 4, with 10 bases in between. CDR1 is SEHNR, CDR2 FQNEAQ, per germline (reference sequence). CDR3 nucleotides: TGTGCCAGCAGCTTCTGGGGGGTAGGAAACACCATATATTTT. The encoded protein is CASSFWGVGNTIYF.

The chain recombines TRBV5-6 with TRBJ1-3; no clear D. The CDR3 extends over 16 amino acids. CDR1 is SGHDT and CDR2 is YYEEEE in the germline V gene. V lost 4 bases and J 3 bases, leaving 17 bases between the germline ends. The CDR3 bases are TGTGCCAGCAGCCATACTCTGGGTGGGAGTGGAAACACCATATATTTT. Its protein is CASSHTLGGSGNTIYF.

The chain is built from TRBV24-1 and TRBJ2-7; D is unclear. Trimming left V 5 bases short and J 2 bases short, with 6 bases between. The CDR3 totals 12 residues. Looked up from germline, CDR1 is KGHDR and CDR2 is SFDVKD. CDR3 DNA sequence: TGTGCCACCAGTGCCAGTACCTACGAGCAGTACTTC. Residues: CATSASTYEQYF.

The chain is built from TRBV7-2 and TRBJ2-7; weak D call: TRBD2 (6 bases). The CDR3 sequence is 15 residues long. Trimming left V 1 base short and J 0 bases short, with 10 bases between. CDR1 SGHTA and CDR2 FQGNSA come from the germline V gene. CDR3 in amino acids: CASSLGQGLSYEQYF. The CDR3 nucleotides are TGTGCCAGCAGCTTAGGCCAGGGACTCTCCTACGAGCAGTACTTC. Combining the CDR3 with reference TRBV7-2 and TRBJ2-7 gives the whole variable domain GAGVSQSPSNKVTEKGKDVELRCDPISGHTALYWYRQSLGQGLEFLIYFQGNSAPDKSGLPSDRFSAERTGGSVSTLTIQRTQQEDSAVYLCASSLGQGLSYEQYFGPGTRLTVT.

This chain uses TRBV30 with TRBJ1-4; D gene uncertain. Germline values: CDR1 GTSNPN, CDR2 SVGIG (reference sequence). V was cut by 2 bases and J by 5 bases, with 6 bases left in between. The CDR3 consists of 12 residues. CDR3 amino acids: CAWSPQNEKLFF. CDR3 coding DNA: TGTGCCTGGAGTCCTCAGAATGAAAAACTGTTTTTT.

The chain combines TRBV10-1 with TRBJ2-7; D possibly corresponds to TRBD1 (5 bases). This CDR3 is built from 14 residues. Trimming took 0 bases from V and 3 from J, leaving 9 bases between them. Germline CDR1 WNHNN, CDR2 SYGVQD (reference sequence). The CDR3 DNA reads TGCGCCAGCAGTGAGTCGAGAGACAGCTACGAGCAGTACTTC. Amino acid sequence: CASSESRDSYEQYF.

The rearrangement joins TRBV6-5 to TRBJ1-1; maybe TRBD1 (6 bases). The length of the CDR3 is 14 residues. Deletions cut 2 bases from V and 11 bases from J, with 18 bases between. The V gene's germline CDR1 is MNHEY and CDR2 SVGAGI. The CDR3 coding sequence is TGTGCCAGCAGTTACGTCGGGGGGGGCGTTGACGCTTTCTTT. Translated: CASSYVGGGVDAFF.

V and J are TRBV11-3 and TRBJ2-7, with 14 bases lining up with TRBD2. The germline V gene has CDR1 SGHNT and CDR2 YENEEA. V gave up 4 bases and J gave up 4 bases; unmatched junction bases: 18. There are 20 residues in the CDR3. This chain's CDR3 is CASSSPKWGTSGSDFYEQYF. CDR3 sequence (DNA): TGTGCCAGCAGCTCACCCAAATGGGGGACTAGCGGGAGTGACTTTTACGAGCAGTACTTC.

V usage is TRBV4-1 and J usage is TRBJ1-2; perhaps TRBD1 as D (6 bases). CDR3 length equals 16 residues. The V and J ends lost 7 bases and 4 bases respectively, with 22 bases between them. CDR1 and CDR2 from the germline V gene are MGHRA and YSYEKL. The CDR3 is CASIPTPEGEGYGYTF. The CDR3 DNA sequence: TGCGCCAGCATTCCAACGCCGGAGGGGGAGGGCTATGGCTACACCTTC.

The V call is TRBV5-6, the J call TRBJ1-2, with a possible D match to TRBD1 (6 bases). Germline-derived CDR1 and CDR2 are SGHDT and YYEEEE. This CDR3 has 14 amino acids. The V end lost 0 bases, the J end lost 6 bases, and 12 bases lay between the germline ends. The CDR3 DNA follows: TGTGCCAGCAGCTTGGTAAGCACAGGGAATGGCTACACCTTC. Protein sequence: CASSLVSTGNGYTF.

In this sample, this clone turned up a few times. In nucleotides, the CDR3 is TGTGCCAGCAGCGAGACATCCAGTATGACTGAAGCTTTCTTT. Translated: CASSETSSMTEAFF. V gene TRBV7-9 combines with J gene TRBJ1-1; D not certain. The CDR3 covers 14 residues. Per germline, CDR1 SEHNR and CDR2 FQNEAQ (reference sequence). The ends were cut back, 5 bases at V and 5 bases at J, with 15 bases in the middle. The entire variable domain, with the rest obtained from reference TRBV7-9 and TRBJ1-1, is as follows: DTGVSQNPRHKITKRGQNVTFRCDPISEHNRLYWYRQTLGQGPEFLTYFQNEAQLEKSRLLSDRFSAERPKGSFSTLEIQRTEQGDSAMYLCASSETSSMTEAFFGQGTRLTVV.

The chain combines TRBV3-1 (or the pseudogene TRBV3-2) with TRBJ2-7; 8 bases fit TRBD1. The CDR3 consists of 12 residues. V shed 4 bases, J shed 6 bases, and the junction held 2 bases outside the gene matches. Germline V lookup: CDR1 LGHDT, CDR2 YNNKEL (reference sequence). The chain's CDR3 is CASSPGTGEQYF. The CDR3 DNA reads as TGTGCCAGCAGCCCCGGGACAGGCGAGCAGTACTTC.

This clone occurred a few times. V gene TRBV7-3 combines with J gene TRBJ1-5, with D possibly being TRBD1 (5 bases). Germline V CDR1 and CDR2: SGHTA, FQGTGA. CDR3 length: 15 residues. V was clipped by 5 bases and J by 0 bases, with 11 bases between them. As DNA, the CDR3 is TGTGCCAGCAGCCCTACCACAGGTAGCAATCAGCCCCAGCATTTT. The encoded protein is CASSPTTGSNQPQHF.

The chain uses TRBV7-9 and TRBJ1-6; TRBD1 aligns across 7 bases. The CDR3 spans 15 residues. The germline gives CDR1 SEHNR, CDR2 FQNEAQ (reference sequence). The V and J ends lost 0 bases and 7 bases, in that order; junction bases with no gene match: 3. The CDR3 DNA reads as TGTGCCAGCAGCTTAGCGGGGACAGACAATTCACCCCTCCACTTT. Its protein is CASSLAGTDNSPLHF.

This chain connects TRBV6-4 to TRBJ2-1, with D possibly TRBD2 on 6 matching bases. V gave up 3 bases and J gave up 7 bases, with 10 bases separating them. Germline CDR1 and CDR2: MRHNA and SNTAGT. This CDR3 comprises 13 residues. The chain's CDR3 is CASSEVGGNEQFF. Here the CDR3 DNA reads TGTGCCAGCAGTGAAGTTGGGGGGAATGAGCAGTTCTTC.

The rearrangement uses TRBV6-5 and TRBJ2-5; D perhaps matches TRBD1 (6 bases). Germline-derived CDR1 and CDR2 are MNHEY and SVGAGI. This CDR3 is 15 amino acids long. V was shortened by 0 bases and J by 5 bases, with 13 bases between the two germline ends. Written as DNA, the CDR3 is TGTGCCAGCAGTTACTCGGCAGGGGAAGTGGAGACCCAGTACTTC. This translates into CASSYSAGEVETQYF.

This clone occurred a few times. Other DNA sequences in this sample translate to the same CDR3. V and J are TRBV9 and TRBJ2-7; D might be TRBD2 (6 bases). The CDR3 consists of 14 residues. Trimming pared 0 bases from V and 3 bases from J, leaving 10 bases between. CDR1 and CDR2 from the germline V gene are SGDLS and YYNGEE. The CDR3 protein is CASSVGQGGYEQYF. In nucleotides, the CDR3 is TGTGCCAGCAGCGTAGGGCAGGGAGGCTACGAGCAGTACTTC.